This T cell receptor beta chain derives from a study of Ad26.COV2.S vaccination and SARS-CoV-2 variants. The study, taken as a whole, reports: Substantial breadth in spike-specific CD8+ and CD4+ T cell responses was reportedly seen after vaccination.

Treatment given: 19 received Ad26.COV2.S at low or high dose, single or two shots; a few received placebo; per-sample allocation not given. Sampling was performed 63 days after the first vaccine or placebo injection. Aged 18-55 years, donor was enrolled in Boston around 2020. J lost 7 bases, V lost 0 bases, and 13 bases had no gene match. CDR1 is SGHDT and CDR2 is YYEEEE in the germline V gene. This CDR3 is built from 17 residues. The repertoire was sequenced with immunoSEQ multiplex PCR; TCRdb's copy has only in-frame clones and lacks some. The sample shows approximately 420,000 clones, around nine tenths of them seen only once. With regard to this clone: Its specificity is not known.

The sequence derives from a person between 18 and 65 years old who received the Ad26.COV2.S COVID-19 vaccine or a placebo. Sequencing was performed on peripheral blood, taken in a trial of Ad26.COV2.S vaccine versus placebo. The rearrangement joins TRBV5-6 to TRBJ1-2; 9 positions match TRBD1. The CDR3 DNA reads as TGTGCCAGCAGCTTGGGGACAGGGGCCGATGAAGGAAGTGGCTACACCTTC. Amino acid sequence: CASSLGTGADEGSGYTF.